This record looks at one T cell receptor (beta chain) sequence and its context. The antigen remains unidentified. The time point here: persistent/refractory GD, antithyroid drugs over 5 years with positive TRAb. PBMC RNA served as the TCR library source. Germline V gives CDR1 LGHDT, CDR2 YNNKEL (reference sequence). With 0 bases clipped from V and 7 bases from J, the junction kept 3 bases outside the gene matches. CDR3 length: 15 residues. These data originate in a study of regulatory T cells in long-lasting Graves disease. Study summary: Over 5 years of antithyroid drugs plus positive TSH receptor antibodies defined persistent Graves' disease. The study, taken as a whole, reports: Persistent disease was characterized by preferential usage of TRBV28, TRBJ1-2 and TRBJ2-5. More public clonotypes were shared by persistent patients (around 2,800) than by new patients (more than 950). Less diverse TCR repertoires were seen in persistent Graves' patients than in newly diagnosed ones.

Assembly of TCR beta libraries relied on iRepertoire HTBI primers together with Arm-PCR of CDR3 regions. TCRdb recomputed calls from the multiplex PCR reads with MiXCR, one row per CDR3 protein. The profile shows 310,000 or so distinct CDR3 sequences, 20% to 25% of them singletons. This receptor was taken from a female donor with Graves disease. V and J are TRBV3-1 and TRBJ1-6; 7 bases match TRBD1. The sample consisted of peripheral blood mononuclear cells (PBMCs), taken when the disease was refractory, from a patient treated with antithyroid drugs. CDR3: CASSQDSGGNSPLHF. CDR3 coding DNA: TGTGCCAGCAGCCAAGATTCAGGGGGGAATTCACCCCTCCACTTT.